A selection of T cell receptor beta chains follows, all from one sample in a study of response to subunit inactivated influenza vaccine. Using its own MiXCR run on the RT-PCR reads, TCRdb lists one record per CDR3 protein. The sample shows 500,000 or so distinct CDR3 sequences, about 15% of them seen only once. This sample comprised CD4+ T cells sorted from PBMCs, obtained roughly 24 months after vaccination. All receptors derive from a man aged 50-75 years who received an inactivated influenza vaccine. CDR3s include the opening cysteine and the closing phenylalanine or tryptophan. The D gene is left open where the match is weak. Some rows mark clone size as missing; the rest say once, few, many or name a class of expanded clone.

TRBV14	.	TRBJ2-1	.	CASSQWNEQFF	TGTGCCAGCAGCCAATGGAATGAGCAGTTCTTC
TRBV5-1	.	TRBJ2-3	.	CASSIRQSTDTQYF	TGCGCCAGCAGCATCCGACAGTCTACAGATACGCAGTATTTT
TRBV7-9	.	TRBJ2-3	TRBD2	CASSLGSLAGSTDTQYF	TGTGCCAGCAGCTTAGGCTCCCTAGCGGGGAGCACAGATACGCAGTATTTT
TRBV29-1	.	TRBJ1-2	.	CSVDKVYGYTF	TGCAGCGTTGATAAGGTCTATGGCTACACCTTC
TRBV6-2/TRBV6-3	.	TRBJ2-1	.	CASTLTSYNEQFF	TGTGCCAGCACCTTGACTAGCTACAATGAGCAGTTCTTC
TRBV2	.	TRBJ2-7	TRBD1	CASSAGGSNYEQYF	TGTGCCAGCAGCGCAGGGGGCTCTAACTACGAGCAGTACTTC
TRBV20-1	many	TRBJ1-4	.	CSASRRTNEKLFF	TGCAGTGCTAGCCGCCGAACTAATGAAAAACTGTTTTTT
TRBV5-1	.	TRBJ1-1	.	CASSPRGYAENTEAFF	TGCGCCAGCAGCCCAAGGGGTTACGCGGAGAACACTGAAGCTTTCTTT
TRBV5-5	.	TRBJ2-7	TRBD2	CASSLSLASGGYEQYF	TGTGCCAGCAGCTTGTCATTGGCTAGCGGGGGATACGAGCAGTACTTC
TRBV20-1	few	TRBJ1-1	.	CSARVGAGTEAFF	TGCAGTGCTAGAGTAGGGGCTGGCACTGAAGCTTTCTTT
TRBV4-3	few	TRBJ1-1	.	CASSQGPANTEAFF	TGCGCCAGCAGCCAAGGTCCAGCGAACACTGAAGCTTTCTTT
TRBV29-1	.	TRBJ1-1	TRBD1	CSVAGQGTTEAFF	TGCAGCGTAGCCGGACAGGGGACCACTGAAGCTTTCTTT
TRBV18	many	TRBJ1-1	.	CASSPGNTEAFF	TGTGCCAGCTCTCCAGGGAACACTGAAGCTTTCTTT
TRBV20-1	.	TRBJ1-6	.	CSASDPRVNSPLHF	TGCAGTGCTAGTGACCCCAGGGTTAATTCACCCCTCCACTTT
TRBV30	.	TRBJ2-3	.	CAWRHFPDTQYF	TGTGCCTGGAGACACTTTCCAGATACGCAGTATTTT
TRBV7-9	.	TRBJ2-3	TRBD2	CASSLAYASGGDTQYF	TGTGCCAGCAGCTTAGCTTATGCTAGCGGGGGAGATACGCAGTATTTT
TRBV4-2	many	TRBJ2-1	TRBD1	CASSQAGTGGATYNEQFF	TGTGCCAGCAGCCAAGCTGGGACAGGGGGAGCAACCTACAATGAGCAGTTCTTC
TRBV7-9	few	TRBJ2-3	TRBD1	CASSLGQGVTDTQYF	TGTGCCAGCAGCCTAGGACAGGGAGTCACAGATACGCAGTATTTT
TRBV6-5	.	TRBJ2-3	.	CASSYGRGVTDDTQYF	TGTGCCAGCAGTTACGGTCGAGGGGTGACAGATGATACGCAGTATTTT
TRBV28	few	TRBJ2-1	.	CASSLFISDHAPFF	TGTGCCAGCAGTTTATTCATATCCGACCACGCTCCCTTCTTC
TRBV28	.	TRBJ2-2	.	CASSALRGGELFF	TGTGCCAGCAGTGCCCTTAGGGGCGGGGAGCTGTTTTTT
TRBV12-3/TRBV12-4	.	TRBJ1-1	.	CASSLLLRNTEAFF	TGTGCCAGCAGTTTGCTCTTACGTAACACTGAAGCTTTCTTT
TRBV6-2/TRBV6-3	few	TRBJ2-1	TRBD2	CASSYPTSGAGSSYNEQFF	TGTGCCAGCAGTTACCCGACTAGCGGAGCAGGAAGCTCCTACAATGAGCAGTTCTTC
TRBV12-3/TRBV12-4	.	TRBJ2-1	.	CASSFTSPEQFF	TGTGCCAGCAGCTTTACCTCCCCTGAGCAGTTCTTC
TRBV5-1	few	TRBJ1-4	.	CASSLALGTNEKLFF	TGCGCCAGCAGCTTGGCCTTGGGAACTAATGAAAAACTGTTTTTT
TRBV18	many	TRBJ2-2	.	CASSPAVLSGELFF	TGTGCCAGCTCACCTGCGGTCCTTTCCGGGGAGCTGTTTTTT
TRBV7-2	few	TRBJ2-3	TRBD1	CASSKQGAGTQYF	TGTGCCAGCAGCAAACAGGGGGCGGGGACGCAGTATTTT
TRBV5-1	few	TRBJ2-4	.	CASSLGTFKNIQYF	TGCGCCAGCAGCTTAGGGACATTCAAAAACATTCAGTACTTC
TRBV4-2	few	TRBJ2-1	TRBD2	CASSHPGLATYNEQFF	TGTGCCAGCAGCCACCCGGGACTAGCGACCTACAATGAGCAGTTCTTC
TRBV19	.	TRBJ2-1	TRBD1	CASSRDRVNNEQFF	TGTGCCAGTTCCCGGGACAGGGTAAACAATGAGCAGTTCTTC
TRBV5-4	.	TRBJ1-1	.	CASSPPGQRDTEAFF	TGTGCCAGCAGCCCCCCCGGACAGAGGGACACTGAAGCTTTCTTT
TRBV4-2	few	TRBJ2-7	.	CASSQEGSGPDEQYF	TGTGCCAGCAGCCAAGAAGGTAGCGGACCCGACGAGCAGTACTTC
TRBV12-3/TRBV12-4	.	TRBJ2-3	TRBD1	CASSPGDRGLYTQYF	TGTGCCAGCAGTCCGGGGGACAGGGGCTTGTATACGCAGTATTTT
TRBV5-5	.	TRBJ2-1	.	CASSLDLAQEFF	TGTGCCAGCAGCCTAGACCTGGCGCAGGAGTTCTTC
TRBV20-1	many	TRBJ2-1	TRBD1	CSARDLDRPPYNEQFF	TGCAGTGCTAGAGATTTGGACAGGCCGCCTTACAATGAGCAGTTCTTC
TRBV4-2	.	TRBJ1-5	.	CASSQRGALGPQHF	TGTGCCAGCAGCCAACGGGGGGCGTTAGGGCCCCAGCATTTT
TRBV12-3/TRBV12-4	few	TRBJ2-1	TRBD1	CASSSPTGATYNEQFF	TGTGCCAGCAGTTCCCCAACAGGGGCGACCTACAATGAGCAGTTCTTC
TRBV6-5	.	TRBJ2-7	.	CASSYLSGRPRYEQYF	TGTGCCAGCAGTTACTTGTCAGGGAGGCCGCGCTACGAGCAGTACTTC